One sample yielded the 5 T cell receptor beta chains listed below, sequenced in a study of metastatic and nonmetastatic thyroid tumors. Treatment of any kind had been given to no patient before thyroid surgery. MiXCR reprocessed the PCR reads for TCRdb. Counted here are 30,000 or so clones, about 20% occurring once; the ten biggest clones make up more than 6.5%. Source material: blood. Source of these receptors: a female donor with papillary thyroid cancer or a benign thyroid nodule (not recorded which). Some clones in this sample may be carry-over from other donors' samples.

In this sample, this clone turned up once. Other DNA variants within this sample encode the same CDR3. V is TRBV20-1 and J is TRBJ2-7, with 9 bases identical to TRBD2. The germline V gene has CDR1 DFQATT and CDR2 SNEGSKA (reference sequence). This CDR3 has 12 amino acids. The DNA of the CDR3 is TGCTCACCGGGACTAGCTACCTACGAGCAGTACTTC. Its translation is CSPGLATYEQYF.

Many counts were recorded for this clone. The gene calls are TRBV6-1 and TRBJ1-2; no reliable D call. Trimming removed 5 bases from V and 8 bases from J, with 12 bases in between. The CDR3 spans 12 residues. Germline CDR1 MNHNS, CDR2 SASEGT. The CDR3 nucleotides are TGTGCCAGCAGTCGGACGGTTGGCGGCTACACCTTC. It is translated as CASSRTVGGYTF.

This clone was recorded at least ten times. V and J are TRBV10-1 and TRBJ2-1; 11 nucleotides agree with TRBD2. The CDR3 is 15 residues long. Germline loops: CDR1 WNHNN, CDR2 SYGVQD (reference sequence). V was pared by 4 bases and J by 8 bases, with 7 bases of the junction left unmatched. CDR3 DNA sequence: TGCGCCAGCAGTGGAACTAGCGGGAGTGGGGATGAGCAGTTCTTC. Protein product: CASSGTSGSGDEQFF.

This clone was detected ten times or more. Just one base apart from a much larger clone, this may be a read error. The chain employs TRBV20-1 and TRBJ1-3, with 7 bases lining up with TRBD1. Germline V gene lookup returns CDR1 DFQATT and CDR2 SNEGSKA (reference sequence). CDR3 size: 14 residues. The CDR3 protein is CCVGGQGDGNTIYF. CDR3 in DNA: TGCTGTGTGGGGGGGCAGGGGGATGGAAACACCATATATTTT.

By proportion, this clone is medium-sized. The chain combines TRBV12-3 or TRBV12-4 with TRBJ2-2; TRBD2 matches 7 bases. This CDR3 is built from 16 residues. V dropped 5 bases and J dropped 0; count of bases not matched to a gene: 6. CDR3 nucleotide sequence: TGTGCCAGCAGTCCGCAGGCGGGGGCGAACACCGGGGAGCTGTTTTTT. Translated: CASSPQAGANTGELFF.